The 30 T cell receptor beta chains below all came from one sample that was sequenced in a study of OX40 agonist ivuxolimab in advanced cancers. Produced via immunoSEQ multiplex PCR; TCRdb's table is partial and in-frame only. Here the sample spans 25,000 to 30,000 clones, 70% to 80% being singletons. Material: CD4+ or CD8+ T cells sorted from blood, obtained in a trial of the OX40 agonist ivuxolimab. All receptors come from an adult with an advanced solid tumor such as melanoma, head and neck, liver or kidney cancer.

By its share, this clone is large. The V and J genes are TRBV4-1 and TRBJ1-5, with TRBD1 as a possible D gene (6 bases). The CDR3 covers 15 residues. Germline V gene data show CDR1 as MGHRA and CDR2 as YSYEKL. Trimming took off 1 base at V and 6 bases at J, with 13 bases between the two ends. CDR3 amino acids: CASSQVSGVGQPQHF. As DNA, the CDR3 is TGCGCCAGCAGCCAAGTGTCAGGGGTAGGTCAGCCCCAGCATTTT.

The chain joins TRBV21-1 to TRBJ2-7; the table's D call of TRBD1 was not tested on the DNA. TRBV21-1 is labeled a pseudogene. The CDR3 has 20 amino acids. CDR3 nucleotide sequence: TGTGCCAGCAGCAGGTGGGTACAGGGTATGGCCGTGTCGAGCTCCTACGAGCAGTACTTC. It codes for CASSRWVQGMAVSSSYEQYF.

With regard to this clone: A much larger clonotype is one base distant, so this may be a read error. This chain uses TRBV4-2 with TRBJ2-7; 10 bases map to TRBD2. This CDR3 is built from 14 residues. From germline, CDR1 is LGHNA and CDR2 YNFKEQ. In DNA form, the CDR3 reads TGTGCCAGCAACCAAGCTAGCGGGGGCGGTGAGCAGTACTTC. Its translation: CASNQASGGGEQYF.

J is TRBJ2-5 and V is TRBV7-2, with D possibly being TRBD1 (5 bases). Trimming removed 5 bases from V and 1 base from J, with 14 bases in between. The CDR3 runs 15 residues. Looked up from germline, CDR1 is SGHTA and CDR2 is FQGNSA. CDR3 sequence reads: CASSRSDTSQETQYF. CDR3 coding DNA: TGTGCCAGCAGCCGTTCGGACACCTCCCAAGAGACCCAGTACTTC.

V is TRBV2 and J is TRBJ1-2, with D perhaps TRBD1 (6 bases). The V gene's germline CDR1 is SNHLY and CDR2 FYNNEI. The V and J ends lost 6 bases and 7 bases respectively, with 15 bases between them. The CDR3 has 13 residues. CDR3 nucleotides: TGTGCCAGCAGGCCTGTTCAGGGGTTTGGCTACACCTTC. It yields the protein CASRPVQGFGYTF.

The J gene is TRBJ2-3, the V gene TRBV4-1, with D uncertain. In germline, CDR1 is MGHRA, CDR2 YSYEKL. This CDR3 contains 15 residues. V shed 1 base and J shed 6 bases, with 14 bases lying between them. This chain's CDR3 is CASSQATIGADTQYF. In DNA form, the CDR3 reads TGCGCCAGCAGCCAAGCCACTATCGGTGCGGATACGCAGTATTTT.

The chain combines TRBV6-1 with TRBJ2-7; a weak D match, TRBD2 (5 bases). Trimming stripped 2 bases from V and 0 bases from J, with 11 bases between. This CDR3 region has 15 residues. Germline CDR1 MNHNS, CDR2 SASEGT. The CDR3 DNA reads TGTGCCAGCAGTGAACCGCCGGGGAGCTCCTACGAGCAGTACTTC. Amino acid sequence: CASSEPPGSSYEQYF.

This clone is categorized as medium-sized. This chain connects TRBV29-1 to TRBJ2-4; 8 bases match TRBD2. Germline V gene data show CDR1 as SQVTM and CDR2 as ANQGSEA. The CDR3 runs to 18 residues. V lost 2 bases, J lost 1 base, and 13 bases stayed unmatched. The CDR3 loop is CSVEWYGTGGPAKNIQYF. Here the CDR3 DNA reads TGCAGCGTTGAATGGTATGGAACGGGGGGGCCGGCCAAAAACATTCAGTACTTC.

This chain links TRBV27 with TRBJ2-7; TRBD2 matches at 9 bases. V gave up 6 bases and J gave up 7 bases; unmatched junction bases: 13. The CDR3 has 15 residues. Germline V CDR1 and CDR2: MNHEY, SMNVEV (reference sequence). The CDR3 region has the DNA TGTGCCAGCAGATTGAGAACGAGCGGGAGGCATGAGCAGTACTTC. It specifies CASRLRTSGRHEQYF.

The genes are TRBV9 and TRBJ1-1; tentatively, D is TRBD1 (5 bases). This CDR3 is 14 amino acids long. The V end was cut by 0 bases, the J end by 7 bases, with 13 bases between. The germline gives CDR1 SGDLS, CDR2 YYNGEE. The CDR3 nucleotides are TGTGCCAGCAGCGTAGCGTCGGGGGGTTTTGAAGCTTTCTTT. Its translation is CASSVASGGFEAFF. Combining the CDR3 with reference TRBV9 and TRBJ1-1 gives the whole variable domain DSGVTQTPKHLITATGQRVTLRCSPRSGDLSVYWYQQSLDQGLQFLIQYYNGEERAKGNILERFSAQQFPDLHSELNLSSLELGDSALYFCASSVASGGFEAFFGQGTRLTVV.

The chain uses TRBV7-8 and TRBJ1-5; no clear D gene. The germline gives CDR1 SGHVS, CDR2 FQNEAQ. The CDR3 extends over 15 amino acids. The germline V and J ends were trimmed by 2 bases and 2 bases, with 10 bases remaining between them. The CDR3: CASSLFGQGNQPQHF. In DNA form, the CDR3 reads TGTGCCAGCAGCTTATTTGGCCAGGGCAATCAGCCCCAGCATTTT.

The chain recombines TRBV7-9 with TRBJ1-1; D unresolved. Per germline, CDR1 SEHNR and CDR2 FQNEAQ (reference sequence). V shed 1 base and J shed 0 bases, with 9 bases lying between them. The CDR3 totals 15 residues. CDR3 sequence: CASSLGYGMNTEAFF. The CDR3 region has the DNA TGTGCCAGCAGCTTAGGGTACGGTATGAACACTGAAGCTTTCTTT.

This rearrangement joins TRBV5-5 to TRBJ2-3, with 7 nucleotides matching TRBD1. V lost 2 bases, J lost 4 bases, and 7 bases stayed unmatched. The CDR3 covers 15 residues. CDR1 is SGHKS, CDR2 YYEKEE, per germline (reference sequence). In DNA form, the CDR3 reads TGTGCCAGCAGCTTTCACAGGGGATTGTCAGATACGCAGTATTTT. This gives the protein CASSFHRGLSDTQYF. The entire variable domain, with the rest obtained from reference TRBV5-5 and TRBJ2-3, is as follows: DAGVTQSPTHLIKTRGQQVTLRCSPISGHKSVSWYQQVLGQGPQFIFQYYEKEERGRGNFPDRFSARQFPNYSSELNVNALLLGDSALYLCASSFHRGLSDTQYFGPGTRLTVL.

This rearrangement joins TRBV5-1 to TRBJ2-1, with a possible D match to TRBD2 (6 bases). CDR1 and CDR2 from the germline V gene are SGHRS and YFSETQ. V was cut by 2 bases and J by 1 base, with 13 bases left in between. This CDR3 comprises 16 residues. The CDR3 sequence: CASSLIRLGSYNEQFF. Written as DNA, the CDR3 is TGCGCCAGCAGCTTAATACGACTAGGATCCTACAATGAGCAGTTCTTC.

V usage is TRBV7-9 and J usage is TRBJ2-1; D might be TRBD1 (5 bases). Germline V lookup: CDR1 SEHNR, CDR2 FQNEAQ (reference sequence). The ends were cut back, 1 base at V and 7 bases at J, with 5 bases in the middle. The CDR3 loop spans 12 amino acids. CDR3 in DNA: TGTGCCAGCAGCTTAGACAGGAATGAGCAGTTCTTC. The encoded protein is CASSLDRNEQFF.

This chain's CDR3 is CASSPQLAAGAADTQYF. The CDR3 coding sequence is TGTGCCAGCAGCCCCCAGCTTGCAGCGGGGGCTGCAGATACGCAGTATTTT. The chain carries TRBV7-6 and TRBJ2-3; 8 nucleotides align to TRBD2. CDR3 size: 17 residues. The germline gives CDR1 SGHVS, CDR2 FNYEAQ. With V trimmed by 5 bases and J by 4 bases, 14 bases remained unmatched.

The CDR3 reads CASSLRGTTQETQYF. DNA for the CDR3: TGTGCCAGCAGCCTACGAGGGACAACCCAAGAGACCCAGTACTTC. V and J are TRBV7-8 and TRBJ2-5; possibly TRBD1 for D (6 bases). CDR1 is SGHVS, CDR2 FQNEAQ, per germline. V lost 5 bases to trimming and J lost 1 base, with 14 bases between them. The CDR3 spans 15 residues. Complete variable domain (other parts from reference TRBV7-8 and TRBJ2-5): GAGVSQSPRYKVAKRGQDVALRCDPISGHVSLFWYQQALGQGPEFLTYFQNEAQLDKSGLPSDRFFAERPEGSVSTLKIQRTQQEDSAVYLCASSLRGTTQETQYFGPGTRLLVL.

The chain joins TRBV9 to TRBJ2-5, with D maybe TRBD2 (6 bases). The CDR3 is made up of 16 amino acids. CDR1 is SGDLS and CDR2 is YYNGEE in the germline V gene. The V end was cut by 4 bases, the J end by 4 bases, with 20 bases between. The CDR3 reads CASSPAGWTQLETQYF. The CDR3 DNA reads as TGTGCCAGCAGCCCGGCGGGGTGGACCCAGTTAGAGACCCAGTACTTC.

The chain links TRBV7-9 to TRBJ2-3; D uncertain. There are 12 residues in the CDR3. Trimming took 8 bases from V and 3 from J, leaving 9 bases between them. The V gene's germline CDR1 is SEHNR and CDR2 FQNEAQ (reference sequence). This CDR3 reads CASGWGTDTQYF. Written as DNA, the CDR3 is TGTGCCAGCGGATGGGGAACAGATACGCAGTATTTT. Drawing the rest from reference TRBV7-9 and TRBJ2-3, the complete variable domain is DTGVSQNPRHKITKRGQNVTFRCDPISEHNRLYWYRQTLGQGPEFLTYFQNEAQLEKSRLLSDRFSAERPKGSFSTLEIQRTEQGDSAMYLCASGWGTDTQYFGPGTRLTVL.

This rearrangement joins TRBV28 to TRBJ2-7, with 7 bases fitting TRBD1. V lost 6 bases to trimming and J lost 3 bases; unmatched junction nucleotides: 8. The germline V gene encodes CDR1 MDHEN and CDR2 SYDVKM. CDR3 length: 14 amino acids. The CDR3 nucleotides read TGTGCCAGCAGACCGACAGGGATGAACTACGAGCAGTACTTC. It is translated as CASRPTGMNYEQYF. The full variable domain, its missing parts supplied by reference TRBV28 and TRBJ2-7, is DVKVTQSSRYLVKRTGEKVFLECVQDMDHENMFWYRQDPGLGLRLIYFSYDVKMKEKGDIPEGYSVSREKKERFSLILESASTNQTSMYLCASRPTGMNYEQYFGPGTRLTVT.

The V call is TRBV7-9, the J call TRBJ2-2; no clear D. This CDR3 spans 15 amino acids. V dropped 5 bases and J dropped 3 bases, with 13 bases sitting between them. Germline CDR1 reads SEHNR; CDR2 reads FQNEAQ (reference sequence). CDR3 protein: CASSTLLQDTGELFF. The CDR3 DNA reads TGTGCCAGCAGCACCTTATTGCAGGACACCGGGGAGCTGTTTTTT.

The chain recombines TRBV27 with TRBJ2-7; D is ambiguous. The V end was cut by 3 bases, the J end by 0 bases, with 9 bases between. In germline, CDR1 is MNHEY, CDR2 SMNVEV (reference sequence). CDR3 length: 14 amino acids. The CDR3 sequence: CASSFLANSYEQYF. The CDR3 nucleotides read TGTGCCAGCAGTTTCTTGGCTAACTCCTACGAGCAGTACTTC.

The chain combines TRBV4-1 with TRBJ1-2; TRBD1 is a possible D gene (5 bases). The length of the CDR3 is 15 residues. Germline lookup yields CDR1 MGHRA and CDR2 YSYEKL. V was shortened by 4 bases and J by 3 bases, with 15 bases between the two germline ends. As DNA, the CDR3 is TGCGCCAGCAGCCCGGGCCCAGGGTGGGACTATGGCTACACCTTC. This translates into CASSPGPGWDYGYTF.

This clone came up once. This chain links TRBV5-5 with TRBJ1-2; no firm D call. This CDR3 comprises 13 residues. Trimming stripped 4 bases from V and 4 bases from J, with 11 bases between. Per the germline V gene, CDR1 is SGHKS and CDR2 is YYEKEE (reference sequence). The CDR3, as DNA: TGTGCCAGCAGCCTACAGCGAATCTATGGCTACACCTTC. It yields the protein CASSLQRIYGYTF.

V gene TRBV7-9 combines with J gene TRBJ2-1; TRBD2 aligns across 8 bases. The junction had 14 bases not matched to a gene; V was cut back by 6 bases and J by 7 bases. CDR3 size: 16 residues. Germline V gene data show CDR1 as SEHNR and CDR2 as FQNEAQ (reference sequence). Here the CDR3 reads CASSFKSGTSSNEQFF. The CDR3 DNA sequence: TGTGCCAGCAGTTTTAAATCCGGGACTAGTTCGAATGAGCAGTTCTTC.

J is TRBJ2-1 and V is TRBV29-1, with TRBD2 as a possible D gene (6 bases). V lost 2 bases and J 5 bases, leaving 16 bases between the germline ends. CDR3 size: 15 residues. Germline V gene lookup returns CDR1 SQVTM and CDR2 ANQGSEA. CDR3 amino acids: CSVERGLEKNNEQFF. The CDR3 coding sequence is TGCAGCGTTGAACGGGGACTTGAAAAAAACAATGAGCAGTTCTTC.

Within the sample, this clone is medium-sized. Within the sample, other DNA sequences also encode this same CDR3. This sequence joins TRBV7-6 and TRBJ2-7, with D perhaps matching TRBD1 or TRBD2 (5 bases each). Trimming left V 4 bases short and J 2 bases short, with 15 bases between. Germline V gives CDR1 SGHVS, CDR2 FNYEAQ. This CDR3 contains 15 residues. The CDR3 is CASSSGGGGAYEQYF. The CDR3 DNA sequence: TGTGCCAGCAGCTCCGGTGGTGGGGGAGCCTACGAGCAGTACTTC.

CDR3 coding DNA: TGCAGCGTTGACCCAACTAGCGGGAGGGAGGATGAGCAGTTCTTC. It codes for CSVDPTSGREDEQFF. The rearrangement links TRBV29-1 to TRBJ2-1, with TRBD2 matching over 13 bases. Germline trimming cut 3 bases from V and 8 bases from J; bases unmatched to any gene: 7. Germline V gene data show CDR1 as SQVTM and CDR2 as ANQGSEA. The CDR3 is 15 residues long.

This clone was recorded only once. The chain is built from TRBV5-1 and TRBJ2-7, with D hard to call. CDR3 length equals 13 residues. V was shortened by 4 bases and J by 2 bases, with 10 bases between the two germline ends. Germline CDR1 and CDR2: SGHRS and YFSETQ. The CDR3 loop reads CASSTRAAYEQYF. CDR3 sequence (DNA): TGCGCCAGCAGCACCCGGGCGGCCTACGAGCAGTACTTC. Filled out from reference TRBV5-1 and TRBJ2-7, the complete variable domain reads KAGVTQTPRYLIKTRGQQVTLSCSPISGHRSVSWYQQTPGQGLQFLFEYFSETQRNKGNFPGRFSGRQFSNSRSEMNVSTLELGDSALYLCASSTRAAYEQYFGPGTRLTVT.

V usage is TRBV28 and J usage is TRBJ1-2, with unresolved D. The CDR3 is made up of 15 amino acids. V gave up 2 bases and J gave up 4 bases, with 14 bases separating them. Per germline, CDR1 MDHEN and CDR2 SYDVKM. The CDR3 region has the DNA TGTGCCAGCAGTTTAGAGATGACGGCTTCCTATGGCTACACCTTC. It translates to CASSLEMTASYGYTF.